The source of this T cell receptor beta chain is a study of tumor-infiltrating lymphocytes in primary liver carcinoma (dated by TCRdb to about 2017). Notes on the research overall: Of the five patients, three men and two women aged 30 to 69 years, four had hepatocellular carcinoma and one had combined HCC and intrahepatic cholangiocarcinoma. The five patients had tumors staged T1-T3 N0M0, with maximum diameters ranging from roughly 4.2 to 11 cm. Each sample produced about 3.5 to 8 million productive TCRbeta reads, and read depth showed no significant difference between tissue types. Across five regions of each liver tumor, along with adjacent normal tissue and blood, the study brought together TCRbeta repertoire sequencing, expression microarrays and whole-exome sequencing. A total of approximately 35 specimens from 5 patients, comprising 25 or so tumor regions, 5 adjacent noncancerous liver tissues and 5 peripheral blood samples, were covered by TCRbeta repertoire sequencing. To link TCRbeta repertoire diversity to the local molecular phenotype, the roughly 23 tumor region samples were profiled with Agilent mRNA microarrays. Repertoires from technical replicates were highly reproducible, with mean shared-clone rates about 0.88 and correlation coefficients above 0.95. What the study reported, not specific to this receptor: The top 250 clones made up a significantly larger repertoire fraction in tumors than in blood (p = 0.039). Only about 7.5-25% of top clones were found in all five regions of a tumor, suggesting spatial heterogeneity of tumor-infiltrating T cells. Only the TCR beta chain was sequenced, so true repertoire diversity is likely underestimated because unpaired alpha chains were not captured. Bulk unsorted samples precluded comparing CD4+ and CD8+ T cell repertoires. Only five patients were included in the study, and the authors note that the findings should be validated in a larger study. Pairs of tumor regions showed greater repertoire overlap (mean roughly 36%) than tumor-adjacent pairs (roughly 17%) or tumor-blood pairs (approximately 15%), which is consistent with antigen-driven expansion.

Worth noting for this clonotype: Its target antigen remains unknown. Without the conserved terminal phenylalanine or tryptophan, this CDR3 likely stems from a read error.

Total RNA and DNA were co-extracted from around 18-30 mg of bulk tissue with the AllPrep DNA/RNA mini kit, without cell sorting. Surgical resection was performed in China between late 2015 and early 2016 on 5 or 6 patients with histopathologically diagnosed primary liver carcinoma. Patients had chronic HBV infection and were treatment-naive at sampling. Five spatially separated regions were sampled per tumor: superior, inferior, left-lateral and right-lateral poles, plus the tumor centre. Histological examination found more than 75% viable tumor cells in every tumor sample. Pieces of fresh tumor and adjacent tissue were cut in half, with one half kept in RNAlater at -80 degrees C and the other half sent for histology. A constant-region primer and ProtoScript II reverse transcriptase were used to reverse-transcribe TCRbeta-specific cDNA from roughly 0.55 ug total RNA. Three nested multiplex PCR rounds, following a slightly modified ARM-PCR procedure, were used to build the TCRbeta libraries. The first two PCR rounds used multiplex TRBV1-TRBV30 forward primers with a Cbeta reverse primer, each for about 10 cycles. Sample barcodes and Illumina adapters were added in a final 25-cycle PCR using Deep VentR polymerase. Before sequencing, amplicons of 200-500 bp were purified from gel using a QIAquick gel extraction kit. An Illumina HiSeq 2500 was used to sequence the TCRbeta amplicons with 250-bp paired-end reads. Per the original workflow: Reads were quality-trimmed with Trimmomatic v0.33, and paired reads were merged with FLASH v1.2.11 to recover full CDR3 sequences. V, D and J germline segments were assigned to the rearranged TCRbeta sequences using MiGEC v1.2.1b. Clonotype statistics and Shannon-Wiener diversity indices were computed with VDJtools v1.0.0. Except for diversity analysis, only the 250 most abundant clonotypes of each sample were used in subsequent analyses to reduce sampling bias. TCRdb took the public reads, trimmed them with fastp at Q25, ran MiXCR for clone calling and kept in-frame beta chains. For every CDR3 protein sequence, its rows merge into one entry that carries the most common genes and DNA. Clone size and V and J calls follow TCRdb, not the original study. The sample includes fewer than 90,000 distinct CDR3 sequences, with approximately 72% observed a single time. The top ten clonotypes cover 15% to 20% of the sample.

Both ends counted, the CDR3 spans 22 residues. Only the CDR3 region is kept as DNA, spanning 66 bases read in frame from base 1. CDR1 and CDR2 are drawn from the germline V gene: SGHAT, FQNNGV. The TCR originated in a middle-aged man with primary liver carcinoma and hepatitis B virus infection. Material for sequencing was liver tumor tissue from sampling region 1. Reading the label with the study, this specimen's cell subset or site is: tumor region T1, superior pole. The rearrangement joined TRBV11-2 to TRBJ2-1; TRBD1 is possibly the D segment (5 matching bases). At the DNA level, the sequence is TGTGCAAGTAGCCTCTCCTACTGGGGTCCCGTGAAACAGGTTCGTTCCTACAATGAGCAGTTCATC. It specifies CASSLSYWGPVKQVRSYNEQFI.